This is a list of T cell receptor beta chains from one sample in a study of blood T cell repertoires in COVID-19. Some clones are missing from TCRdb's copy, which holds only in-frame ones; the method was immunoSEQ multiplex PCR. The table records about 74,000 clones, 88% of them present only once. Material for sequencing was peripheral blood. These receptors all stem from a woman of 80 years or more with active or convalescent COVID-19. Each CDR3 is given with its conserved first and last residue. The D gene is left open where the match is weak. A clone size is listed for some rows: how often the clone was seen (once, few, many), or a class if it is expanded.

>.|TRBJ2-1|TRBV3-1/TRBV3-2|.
CASSLPGAHLGNEQFF
TGTGCCAGCAGCCTCCCAGGGGCACACTTGGGCAATGAGCAGTTCTTC
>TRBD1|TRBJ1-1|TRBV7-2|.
CASKVAGGTEAFF
TGTGCCAGCAAAGTCGCAGGGGGCACTGAAGCTTTCTTT
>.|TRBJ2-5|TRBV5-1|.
CASSLTIESLETQYF
TGCGCCAGCAGCTTAACTATTGAGAGTTTGGAGACCCAGTACTTC
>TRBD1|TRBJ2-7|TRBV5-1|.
CASSLLDRATRPPSYEQYF
TGCGCCAGCAGCTTGCTAGACAGGGCAACACGACCCCCCTCCTACGAGCAGTACTTC
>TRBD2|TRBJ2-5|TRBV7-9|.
CASSSSGSGVQETQYF
TGTGCCAGCAGCTCATCGGGTAGCGGGGTTCAAGAGACCCAGTACTTC
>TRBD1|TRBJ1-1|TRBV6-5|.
CASSKWGQGPQKAFF
TGTGCCAGCAGTAAGTGGGGACAGGGGCCGCAGAAAGCTTTCTTT
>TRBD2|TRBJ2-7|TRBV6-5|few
CASLGTGTTYEQYF
TGTGCCAGCCTGGGGACCGGGACTACCTACGAGCAGTACTTC
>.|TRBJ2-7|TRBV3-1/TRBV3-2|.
CASSSAGTYEQYF
TGTGCCAGCAGTTCTGCAGGGACCTACGAGCAGTACTTC
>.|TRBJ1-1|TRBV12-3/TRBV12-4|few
CASSLVWEPEAFF
TGTGCCAGCAGTTTAGTTTGGGAGCCTGAAGCTTTCTTT
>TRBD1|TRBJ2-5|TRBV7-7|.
CASSFGRRDRGQETQYF
TGTGCCAGCAGCTTCGGGCGCCGGGACAGGGGGCAAGAGACCCAGTACTTC
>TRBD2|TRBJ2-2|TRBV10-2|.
CASRLAGGSDTGELFF
TGCGCCAGCAGACTAGCGGGGGGGTCTGACACCGGGGAGCTGTTTTTT
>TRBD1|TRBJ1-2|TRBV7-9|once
CASSPTGGQGYTF
TGTGCCAGCAGCCCGACAGGGGGCCAGGGCTACACCTTC
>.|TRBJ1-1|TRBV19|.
CASSPGILLGTEAFF
TGTGCCAGTAGTCCCGGGATCCTCTTGGGCACTGAAGCTTTCTTT
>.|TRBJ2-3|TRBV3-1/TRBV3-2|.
CASSLPGLPPKADTQYF
TGTGCCAGCAGCCTTCCGGGACTTCCTCCTAAGGCGGATACGCAGTATTTT
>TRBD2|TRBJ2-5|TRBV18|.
CASSLASGRFGETQYF
TGTGCCAGCTCCCTAGCTAGCGGGAGGTTCGGAGAGACCCAGTACTTC
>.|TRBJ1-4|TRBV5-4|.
CASSLGGRTNKGEKLFF
TGTGCCAGCAGCTTGGGGGGCCGAACTAACAAGGGTGAAAAACTGTTTTTT
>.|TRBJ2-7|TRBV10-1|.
CASSESPRQATYEQYF
TGCGCCAGCAGTGAGTCCCCCAGACAGGCAACCTACGAGCAGTACTTC
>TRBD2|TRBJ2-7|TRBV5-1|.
CASTPSSGSLYEQYF
TGCGCCAGCACTCCTTCTAGCGGGAGCCTCTACGAGCAGTACTTC
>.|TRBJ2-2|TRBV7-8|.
CASSFRSAFTGELFF
TGTGCCAGCAGTTTCAGGTCGGCTTTTACCGGGGAGCTGTTTTTT
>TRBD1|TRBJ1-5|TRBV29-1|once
CSVGTGSGDQPQHF
TGCAGCGTTGGGACAGGGAGTGGGGATCAGCCCCAGCATTTT
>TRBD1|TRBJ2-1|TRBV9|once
CASSVATGVPTGGLYNEQFF
TGTGCCAGCAGCGTAGCTACCGGGGTGCCTACAGGGGGCTTATACAATGAGCAGTTCTTC
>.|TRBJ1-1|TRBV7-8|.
CASSLGQGTEAFF
TGTGCCAGCAGCTTAGGTCAGGGTACTGAAGCTTTCTTT
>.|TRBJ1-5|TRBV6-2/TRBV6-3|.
CASSYRNLRGGQPQHF
TGTGCCAGCAGTTACCGAAACCTCAGGGGTGGTCAGCCCCAGCATTTT
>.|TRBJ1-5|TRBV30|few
CAWSLEPRPQQPQHF
TGTGCCTGGAGTCTGGAACCGAGGCCCCAGCAGCCCCAGCATTTT
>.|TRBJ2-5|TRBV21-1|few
CASSKVQSMTFQETQYF
TGTGCCAGCAGCAAAGTACAGAGCATGACGTTCCAAGAGACCCAGTACTTC
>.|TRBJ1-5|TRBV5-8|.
CASSLEWGRNQPQHF
TGTGCCAGCAGCTTGGAGTGGGGGCGGAATCAGCCCCAGCATTTT
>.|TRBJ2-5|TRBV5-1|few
CASSLALETQYF
TGCGCCAGCAGCTTGGCCTTGGAGACCCAGTACTTC
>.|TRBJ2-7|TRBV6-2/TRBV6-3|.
CASSYSTGKLSYEQYF
TGTGCCAGCAGTTACTCGACCGGGAAACTATCCTACGAGCAGTACTTC
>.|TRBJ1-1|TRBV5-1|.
CASSLQGAEAFF
TGCGCCAGCAGCTTACAAGGGGCTGAAGCTTTCTTT
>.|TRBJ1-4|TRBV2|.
CASSEDWTVDEKLFF
TGTGCCAGCAGTGAAGATTGGACAGTCGATGAAAAACTGTTTTTT
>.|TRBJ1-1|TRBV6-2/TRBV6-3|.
CASSFEGGLTEAFF
TGTGCCAGCAGTTTTGAGGGAGGACTGACTGAAGCTTTCTTT
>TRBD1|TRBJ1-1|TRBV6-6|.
CASSYDRGNTEAFF
TGTGCCAGCAGTTACGACAGGGGGAACACTGAAGCTTTCTTT
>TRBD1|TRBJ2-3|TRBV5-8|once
CASRQTGGADTQYF
TGTGCCAGCAGGCAGACAGGGGGTGCAGATACGCAGTATTTT
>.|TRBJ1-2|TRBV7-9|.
CASSLLARGYTF
TGTGCCAGCAGCTTATTGGCCCGTGGCTACACCTTC
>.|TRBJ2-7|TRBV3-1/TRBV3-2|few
CASSFGQGSYEQYF
TGTGCCAGCAGCTTTGGGCAGGGTTCCTACGAGCAGTACTTC
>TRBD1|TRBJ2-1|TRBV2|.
CASSVRDRGYNEQFF
TGTGCCAGCAGTGTCCGGGACAGGGGTTACAATGAGCAGTTCTTC
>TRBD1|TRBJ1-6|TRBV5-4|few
CASSLDRGVGSPLHF
TGTGCCAGCAGCTTGGACAGGGGGGTTGGTTCACCCCTCCACTTT
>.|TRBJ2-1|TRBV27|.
CASSYTELANEQFF
TGTGCCAGCAGTTATACGGAGCTTGCGAATGAGCAGTTCTTC
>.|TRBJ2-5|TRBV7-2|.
CASSQTTETQYF
TGTGCCAGCAGCCAAACAACCGAGACCCAGTACTTC
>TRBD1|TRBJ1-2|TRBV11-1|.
CASSQGQGYGYTF
TGTGCCAGCAGCCAAGGACAGGGCTATGGCTACACCTTC
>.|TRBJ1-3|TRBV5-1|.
CASRGVPGVGNTIYF
TGCGCCAGCAGAGGGGTTCCGGGGGTTGGAAACACCATATATTTT
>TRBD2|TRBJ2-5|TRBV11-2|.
CASSLRGAGGETQYF
TGTGCCAGCAGCCTGCGGGGGGCTGGGGGAGAGACCCAGTACTTC
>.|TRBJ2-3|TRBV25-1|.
CASSLTDTQYF
TGTGCCAGCAGTCTGACAGATACGCAGTATTTT
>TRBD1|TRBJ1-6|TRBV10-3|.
CAIRQGLGDSPLHF
TGTGCCATCAGACAGGGGCTCGGCGATTCACCCCTCCACTTT
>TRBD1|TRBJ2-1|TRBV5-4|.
CASSPQGSSEQFF
TGTGCCAGCAGCCCACAGGGGTCGTCTGAGCAGTTCTTC